This TCR beta chain originates from a study of T cell responses to AZD1222 COVID-19 vaccine. Overall study results and limits: Without day 14 samples, only post-peak T cell repertoires were studied. Dominant at 160-218 and 743-854, vaccine-associated CD4 TCRs also spanned spike. The sample set comprised mostly white British donors with more females, and clonal diversity was possibly underestimated.

A note on this clone: Its antigen remains unknown.

Profiled with immunoSEQ multiplex PCR; TCRdb holds only in-frame clones, not every one. The sample contains about 54,000 clones, around 84% of which appear only once. The specimen was peripheral blood, collected on day 0 of AZD1222 vaccination. This TCR came from an adult in good health.

The CDR3 bases are TGTGCCAGCAGCGAGGGACAGGGCGAGACCCAGTACTTC. This encodes CASSEGQGETQYF. The chain links TRBV6-4 to TRBJ2-5; TRBD1 matches at 9 bases. Unmatched junction bases numbered 4, after V lost 6 bases and J lost 5 bases. CDR1 MRHNA and CDR2 SNTAGT come from the germline V gene. The CDR3 spans 13 residues.